The source of this T cell receptor beta chain is a study of immune evolution from preneoplasia to lung adenocarcinoma. Method: immunoSEQ multiplex PCR; TCRdb's copy keeps in-frame clones and lacks some. Among thousands of clones, about 85% were seen once, and the ten largest hold 2% to 2.5%. Between about 2014 and 2018, patients underwent resection in Japan or China. After pathologic assessment, macro-dissection selected premalignant or tumor cells for extraction. Whole-study findings and limits: T cell clonality was higher in KRAS-mutant than EGFR-mutant or wild-type nodules.

CDR3 size: 14 residues. CDR1 and CDR2 from the germline V gene are MRHNA and SNTAGT. Trimming removed 3 bases from V and 6 bases from J, with 11 bases in between. A remark on this clone: Its specificity is unknown.

The TCR sequence derives from a person aged 80 or over with lung adenocarcinoma. V usage is TRBV6-4 and J usage is TRBJ2-2; TRBD1 is a possible D gene (6 bases). Sequenced sample: FFPE minimally invasive lung adenocarcinoma tissue. CDR3 DNA sequence: TGTGCCAGCAGTGAGTTGACAGGTGCCGGGGAGCTGTTTTTT. Its protein product is CASSELTGAGELFF.